This note documents a single TCR beta chain sequence. The antigen is unknown. Reverse transcribing all isolated RNA meant expressed TCRB transcripts were sequenced. Data came from immunoSEQ multiplex PCR; TCRdb stores just in-frame clones and leaves some out. Of 200,000 to 250,000 clones in the sample, approximately 14% are singletons; the top ten hold around 0.019%. The CDR3 has 15 residues. CDR1 and CDR2 from the germline V gene are MNHNS and SASEGT. After removal of 4 bases from V and 5 bases from J, the junction contained 5 bases not matched to a gene. The data derive from a study of beta chain features in type 1 diabetes. In the study overall: Patients and healthy donors were similar in age, gender and cell yields.

The study's findings and limits: There was a moderate but significant shortening of TCRB CDR3s in all four CD4+ subsets of Type 1 diabetes patients.

The sample was naive CD4+ T cells from blood. The rearrangement links TRBV6-1 to TRBJ2-5; 12 bases agree with TRBD1. The origin of this receptor is a man younger than 45 with type 1 diabetes. In DNA form, the CDR3 reads TGTGCCAGCAGTGCGGGACAGGGGGCTTGGGAGACCCAGTACTTC. It codes for CASSAGQGAWETQYF.